This entry features one TCR beta chain sequence. This record belongs to a study of blood T cell repertoires in COVID-19. Turning to the study itself: Sources were T cells, B-cell-depleted T cells, or PBMCs; the material itself was cDNA or gDNA.

While infection was still active, Seattle patients were enrolled and then followed longitudinally. Some clones are missing from TCRdb's copy, which holds only in-frame ones; the method was immunoSEQ multiplex PCR. This table holds 300,000 to 400,000 clones, approximately 86% found once. Germline V gene sequence: CDR1 SGHDN, CDR2 FVKESK. Trimming shortened V by 3 bases and J by 10 bases, and 10 bases separated the two germline ends. This CDR3 spans 13 amino acids. The genes are TRBV14 and TRBJ1-6, with D perhaps TRBD1 (6 bases). What was sequenced was peripheral blood. The TCR was taken from a woman aged 60-70 years with COVID-19, enrolled during active disease. CDR3 residues: CASSQGHRSPLHF. In DNA form, the CDR3 reads TGTGCCAGCAGCCAGGGACACCGCTCACCCCTCCACTTT.